This T cell receptor beta chain was retrieved from a study of cytomegalovirus exposure and HLA in healthy donors. Whole-study findings and limits: For most TCR beta V segments, an earlier analysis put the productive rate at about 90% or about 30% of the time. Presence/absence analysis assumed near-uniform sequencing depth across donors. Some segments of the V type, notably TRBV6-2 and TRBV6-3, were excluded as indistinguishable.

As concerns this clone: The antigen is unknown.

The length of the CDR3 is 17 residues. Trimming at V came to 2 bases and at J to 1 base, leaving 10 bases not matched to a gene. Germline CDR1 SGHRS, CDR2 YFSETQ. The PCR was carried out with 60 Vbeta primers and 13 Jbeta primers. Sequenced by immunoSEQ multiplex PCR; TCRdb stores in-frame clones only, minus some. The sample includes tens of thousands of clones, around two thirds of them seen just once. Regarding donors, all were healthy bone marrow donors. The receptor was isolated from a woman aged 50 to 60 in good health and CMV-seropositive. Input material: PBMCs. The rearrangement links TRBV5-1 to TRBJ2-3, with 7 bases matching TRBD1. CDR3 region: CASSLEAGGGGTDTQYF. In DNA form, the CDR3 reads TGCGCCAGCAGCTTAGAGGCAGGGGGTGGGGGCACAGATACGCAGTATTTT.